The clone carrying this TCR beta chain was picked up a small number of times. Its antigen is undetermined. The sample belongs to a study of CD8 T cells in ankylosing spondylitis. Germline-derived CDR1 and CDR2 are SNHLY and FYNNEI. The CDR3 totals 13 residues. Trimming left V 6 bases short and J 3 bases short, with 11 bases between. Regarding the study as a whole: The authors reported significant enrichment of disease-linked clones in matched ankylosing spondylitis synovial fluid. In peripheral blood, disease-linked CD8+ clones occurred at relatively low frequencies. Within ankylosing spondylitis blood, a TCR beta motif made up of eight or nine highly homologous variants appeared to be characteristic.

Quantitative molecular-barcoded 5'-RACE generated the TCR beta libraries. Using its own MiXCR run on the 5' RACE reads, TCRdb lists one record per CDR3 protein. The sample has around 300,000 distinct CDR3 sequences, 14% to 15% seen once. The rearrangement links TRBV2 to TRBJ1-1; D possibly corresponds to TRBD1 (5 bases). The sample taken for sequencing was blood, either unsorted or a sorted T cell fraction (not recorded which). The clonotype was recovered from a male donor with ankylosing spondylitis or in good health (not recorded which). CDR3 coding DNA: TGTGCCAGCAGGTCCAGGGAGTACACTGAAGCTTTCTTT. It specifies CASRSREYTEAFF.